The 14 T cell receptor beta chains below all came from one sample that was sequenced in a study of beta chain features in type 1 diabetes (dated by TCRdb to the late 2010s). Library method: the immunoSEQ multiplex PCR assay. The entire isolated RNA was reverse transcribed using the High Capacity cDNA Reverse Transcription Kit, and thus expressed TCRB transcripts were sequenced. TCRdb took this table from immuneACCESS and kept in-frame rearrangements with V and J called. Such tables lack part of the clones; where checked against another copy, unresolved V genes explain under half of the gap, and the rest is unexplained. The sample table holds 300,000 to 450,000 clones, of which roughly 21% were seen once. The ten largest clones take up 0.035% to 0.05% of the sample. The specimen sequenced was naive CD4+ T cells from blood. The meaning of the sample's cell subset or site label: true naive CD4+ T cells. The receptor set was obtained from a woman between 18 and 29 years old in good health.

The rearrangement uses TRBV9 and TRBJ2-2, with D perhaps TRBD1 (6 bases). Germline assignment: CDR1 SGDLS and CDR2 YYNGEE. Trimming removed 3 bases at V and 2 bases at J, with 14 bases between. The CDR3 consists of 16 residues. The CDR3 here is CASSGLTGSNTGELFF. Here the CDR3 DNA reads TGTGCCAGCAGCGGATTGACAGGATCAAACACCGGGGAGCTGTTTTTT.

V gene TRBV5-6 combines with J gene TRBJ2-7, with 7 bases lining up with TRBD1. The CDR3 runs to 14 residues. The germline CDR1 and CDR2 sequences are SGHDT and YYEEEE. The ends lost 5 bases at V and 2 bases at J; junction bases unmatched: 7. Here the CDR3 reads CASSETGLTYEQYF. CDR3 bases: TGTGCCAGCAGTGAGACAGGGCTAACCTACGAGCAGTACTTC.

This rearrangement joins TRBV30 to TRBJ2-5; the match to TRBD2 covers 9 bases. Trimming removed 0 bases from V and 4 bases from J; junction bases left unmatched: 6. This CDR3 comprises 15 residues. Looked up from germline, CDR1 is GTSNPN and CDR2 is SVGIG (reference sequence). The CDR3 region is CAWSVGGGAGETQYF. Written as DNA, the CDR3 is TGTGCCTGGAGTGTAGGCGGGGGGGCGGGAGAGACCCAGTACTTC.

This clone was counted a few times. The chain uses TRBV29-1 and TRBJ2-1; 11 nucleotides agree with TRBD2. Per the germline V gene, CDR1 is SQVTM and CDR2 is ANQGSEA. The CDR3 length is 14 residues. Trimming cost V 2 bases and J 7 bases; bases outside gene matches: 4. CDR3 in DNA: TGCAGCGTTGAAAGGCTAGCGGGAGGAAATGAGCAGTTCTTC. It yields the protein CSVERLAGGNEQFF.

CDR3: CASQRRGTSGYNEQFF. The CDR3 nucleotides are TGTGCCAGTCAACGGCGTGGGACTAGCGGTTACAATGAGCAGTTCTTC. The chain is built from TRBV11-2 and TRBJ2-1; 11 bases fit TRBD2. Germline CDR1 and CDR2: SGHAT and FQNNGV. This CDR3 contains 16 residues. V shed 9 bases, J shed 4 bases, and the junction held 11 bases outside the gene matches.

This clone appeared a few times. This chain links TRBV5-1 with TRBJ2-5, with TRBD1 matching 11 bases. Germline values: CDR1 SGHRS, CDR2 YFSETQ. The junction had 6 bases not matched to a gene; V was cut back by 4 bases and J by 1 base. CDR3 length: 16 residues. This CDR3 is CASSGGTGGIQETQYF. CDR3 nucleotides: TGCGCCAGCAGCGGGGGGACAGGGGGAATCCAAGAGACCCAGTACTTC.

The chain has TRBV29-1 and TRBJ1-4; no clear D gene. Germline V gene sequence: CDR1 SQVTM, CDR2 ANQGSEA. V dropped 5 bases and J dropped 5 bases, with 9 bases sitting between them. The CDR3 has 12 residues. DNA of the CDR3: TGCAGCGTTCAACACCACAATGAAAAACTGTTTTTT. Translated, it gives CSVQHHNEKLFF.

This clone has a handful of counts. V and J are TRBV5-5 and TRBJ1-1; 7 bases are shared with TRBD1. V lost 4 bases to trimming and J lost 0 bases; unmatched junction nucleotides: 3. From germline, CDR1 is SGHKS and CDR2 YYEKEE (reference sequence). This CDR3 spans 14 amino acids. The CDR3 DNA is TGTGCCAGCAGCCCCAGGGGGTTGAACACTGAAGCTTTCTTT. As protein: CASSPRGLNTEAFF.

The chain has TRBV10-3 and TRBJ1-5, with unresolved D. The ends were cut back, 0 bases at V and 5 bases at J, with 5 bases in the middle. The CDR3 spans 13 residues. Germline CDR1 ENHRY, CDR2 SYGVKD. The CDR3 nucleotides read TGTGCCATCAGTGAGTCGGCGGATCAGCCCCAGCATTTT. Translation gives CAISESADQPQHF.

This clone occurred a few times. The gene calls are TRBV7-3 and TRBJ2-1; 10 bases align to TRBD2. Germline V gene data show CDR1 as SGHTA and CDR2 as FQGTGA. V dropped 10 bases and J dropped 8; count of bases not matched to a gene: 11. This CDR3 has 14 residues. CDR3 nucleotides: TGTGCCACCAAAGCGGGGGGGCCGTTCGATGAGCAGTTCTTC. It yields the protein CATKAGGPFDEQFF.

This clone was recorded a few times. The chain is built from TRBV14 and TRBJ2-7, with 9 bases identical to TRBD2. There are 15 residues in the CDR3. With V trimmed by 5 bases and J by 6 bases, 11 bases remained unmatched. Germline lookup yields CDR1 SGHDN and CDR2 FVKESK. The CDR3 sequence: CASSDQAGGEFEQYF. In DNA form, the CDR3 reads TGTGCCAGCAGCGACCAAGCGGGAGGCGAGTTCGAGCAGTACTTC.

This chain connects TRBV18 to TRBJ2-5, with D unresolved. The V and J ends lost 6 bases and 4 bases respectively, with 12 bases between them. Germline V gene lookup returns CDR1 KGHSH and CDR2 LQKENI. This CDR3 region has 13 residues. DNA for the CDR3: TGTGCCAGCTCGCCCGGGTTAGGAGAGACCCAGTACTTC. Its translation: CASSPGLGETQYF.

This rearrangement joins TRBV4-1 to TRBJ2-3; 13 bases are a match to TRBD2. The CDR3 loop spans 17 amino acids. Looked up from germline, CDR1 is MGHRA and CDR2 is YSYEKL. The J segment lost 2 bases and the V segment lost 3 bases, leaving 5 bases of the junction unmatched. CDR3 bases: TGCGCCAGCAGCCAGCCGACTAGCGGGAGGAACACAGATACGCAGTATTTT. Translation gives CASSQPTSGRNTDTQYF.

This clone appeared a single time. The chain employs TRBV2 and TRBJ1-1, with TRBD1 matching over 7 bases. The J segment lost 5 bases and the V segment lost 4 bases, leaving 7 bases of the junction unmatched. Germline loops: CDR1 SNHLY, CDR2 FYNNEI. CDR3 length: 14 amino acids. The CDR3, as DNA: TGTGCCAGCAGTGTGGAGGGGGCGAGGACTGAAGCTTTCTTT. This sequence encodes CASSVEGARTEAFF.